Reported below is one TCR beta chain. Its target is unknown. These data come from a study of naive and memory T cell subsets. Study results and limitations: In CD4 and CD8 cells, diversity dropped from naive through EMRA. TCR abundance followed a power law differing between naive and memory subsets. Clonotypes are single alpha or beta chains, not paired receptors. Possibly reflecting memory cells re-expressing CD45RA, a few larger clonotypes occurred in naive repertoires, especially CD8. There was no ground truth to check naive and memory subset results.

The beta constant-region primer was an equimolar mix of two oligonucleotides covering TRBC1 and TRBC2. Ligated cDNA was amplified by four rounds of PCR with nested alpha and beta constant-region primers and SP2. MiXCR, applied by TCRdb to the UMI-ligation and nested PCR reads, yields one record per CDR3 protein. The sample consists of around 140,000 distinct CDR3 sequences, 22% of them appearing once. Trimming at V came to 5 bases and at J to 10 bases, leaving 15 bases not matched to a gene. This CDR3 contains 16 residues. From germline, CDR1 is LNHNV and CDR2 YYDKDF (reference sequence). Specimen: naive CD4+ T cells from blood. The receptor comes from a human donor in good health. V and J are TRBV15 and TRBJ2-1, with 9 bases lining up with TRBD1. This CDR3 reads CATSATGGVKRAEQFF. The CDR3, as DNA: TGTGCCACCAGCGCTACAGGGGGCGTAAAGCGGGCCGAGCAGTTCTTC.